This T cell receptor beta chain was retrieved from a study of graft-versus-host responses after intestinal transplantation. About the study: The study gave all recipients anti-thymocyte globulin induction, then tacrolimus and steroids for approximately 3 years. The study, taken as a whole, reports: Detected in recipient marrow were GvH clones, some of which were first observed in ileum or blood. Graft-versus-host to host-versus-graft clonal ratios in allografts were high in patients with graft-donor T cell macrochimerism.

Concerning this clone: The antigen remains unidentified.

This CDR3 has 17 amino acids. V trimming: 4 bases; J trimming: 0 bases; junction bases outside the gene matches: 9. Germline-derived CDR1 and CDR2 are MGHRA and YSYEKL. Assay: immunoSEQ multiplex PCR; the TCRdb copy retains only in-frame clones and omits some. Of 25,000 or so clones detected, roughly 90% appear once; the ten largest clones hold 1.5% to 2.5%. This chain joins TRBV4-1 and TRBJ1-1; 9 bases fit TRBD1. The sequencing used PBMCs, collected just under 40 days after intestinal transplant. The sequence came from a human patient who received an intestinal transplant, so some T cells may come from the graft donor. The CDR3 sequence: CASSPIETGGLNTEAFF. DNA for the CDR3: TGCGCCAGCAGCCCCATAGAAACAGGGGGCCTGAACACTGAAGCTTTCTTT.